The 3 T cell receptor beta chains reported below all come from one sample, sequenced in a study of cytomegalovirus exposure and HLA in healthy donors (dated by TCRdb to between 2016 and 2019). The library was generated by the immunoSEQ multiplex PCR assay. In TCRdb, the immuneACCESS table is reduced to in-frame sequences with V and J assigned. These tables do not hold every clone; where another copy was compared, an unresolved V gene accounts for under half, and the others remain unexplained. The table for this sample lists more than 200,000 clones; roughly 84% of them were counted only once. Together, the top ten hold around 13% of the sample. The specimen sequenced was PBMCs. These TCRs come from a young man in good health and CMV-seropositive.

This chain connects TRBV9 to TRBJ2-7; 11 bases agree with TRBD2. This CDR3 comprises 18 residues. V lost 3 bases to trimming and J lost 7 bases; unmatched junction nucleotides: 18. The germline V gene has CDR1 SGDLS and CDR2 YYNGEE. This CDR3 is CASSAPSGTSGLTGEQYF. The CDR3 nucleotides are TGTGCCAGCAGCGCCCCCTCCGGGACTAGCGGACTTACGGGAGAGCAGTACTTC.

The CDR3 loop is CASSPEYF. CDR3 nucleotides: TGTGCCAGCAGCCCTGAGTACTTC. This sequence joins TRBV11-3 and TRBJ2-5; D not resolved. CDR1 is SGHNT and CDR2 is YENEEA in the germline V gene. The CDR3 sequence is 8 residues long. V dropped 5 bases and J dropped 12 bases, with 4 bases sitting between them.

The DNA of the CDR3 is TGCGCCAGCAGCCAAGATCTTGCTAGCGGGAGTGAGTCGTCCTACAATGAGCAGTTCTTC. This codes for CASSQDLASGSESSYNEQFF. This chain links TRBV4-1 with TRBJ2-1, with TRBD2 matching over 10 bases. V shed 0 bases and J 1 base; nucleotides not matched to a gene: 12. The CDR3 length is 20 residues. The V gene's germline CDR1 is MGHRA and CDR2 YSYEKL.